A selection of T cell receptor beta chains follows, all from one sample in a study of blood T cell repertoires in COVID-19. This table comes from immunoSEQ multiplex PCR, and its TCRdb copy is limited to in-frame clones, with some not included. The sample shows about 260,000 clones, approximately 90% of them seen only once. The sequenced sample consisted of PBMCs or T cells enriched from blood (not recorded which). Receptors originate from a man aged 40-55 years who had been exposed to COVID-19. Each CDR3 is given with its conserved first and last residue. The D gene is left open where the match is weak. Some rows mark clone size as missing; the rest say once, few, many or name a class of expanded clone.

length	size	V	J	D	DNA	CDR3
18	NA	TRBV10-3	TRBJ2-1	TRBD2	TGTGCCATCAGTACTCTGACTAGCGGGAGGATTTCCTACAATGAGCAGTTCTTC	CAISTLTSGRISYNEQFF
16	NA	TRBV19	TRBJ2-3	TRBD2	TGTGCCAGTAGTATAGATCCTAGCGGTGGTGCAGATACGCAGTATTTT	CASSIDPSGGADTQYF
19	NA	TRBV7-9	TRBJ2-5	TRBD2	TGTGCCAGCAGTCCGGGCGGACTAGCGGCCACGTTAAAGAAAGAGACCCAGTACTTC	CASSPGGLAATLKKETQYF
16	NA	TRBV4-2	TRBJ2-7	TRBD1	TGTGCCAGCAGCCAAGATGTTGAGACAGGGCGCTACGAGCAGTACTTC	CASSQDVETGRYEQYF
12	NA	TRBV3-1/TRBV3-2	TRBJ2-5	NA	TGTGCCAGCAGCCAAGTACAGGGTGCCCAGTACTTC	CASSQVQGAQYF
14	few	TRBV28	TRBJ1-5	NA	TGTGCCAGCAGTTTAGCAGGGGAGGGGCAACCCCAGCATTTT	CASSLAGEGQPQHF
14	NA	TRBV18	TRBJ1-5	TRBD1	TGTGCCAGCTCCCCCAACAGGGGAGATCAGCCCCAGCATTTT	CASSPNRGDQPQHF
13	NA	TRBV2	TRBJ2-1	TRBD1	TGTGCCAGCACCAGGGGGATCGGAAATGAGCAGTTCTTC	CASTRGIGNEQFF
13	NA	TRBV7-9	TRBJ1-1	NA	TGTGCCAGCAGCTTAGGTTCTGCGGGAGAAGCTTTCTTT	CASSLGSAGEAFF
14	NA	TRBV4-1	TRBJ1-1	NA	TGCGCCAGCAGCTTTTCGCCAGGGAACACTGAAGCTTTCTTT	CASSFSPGNTEAFF
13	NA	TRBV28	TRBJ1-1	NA	TGTGCCAGCAGACGAGGGGGGGGAACTGAAGCTTTCTTT	CASRRGGGTEAFF
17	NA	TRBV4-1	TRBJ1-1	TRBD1	TGCGCCAGCAGCCCGGGACTTCCAGGGGGAGAGAACACTGAAGCTTTCTTT	CASSPGLPGGENTEAFF
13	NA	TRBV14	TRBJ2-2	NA	TGTGCCAGCAGCCGAGGGGGTACCGGGGAGCTGTTTTTT	CASSRGGTGELFF
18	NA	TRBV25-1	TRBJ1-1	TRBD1	TGTGCCAGCAGTGCCCGGGACAGGGTCCCTCTAAGGGGCACTGAAGCTTTCTTT	CASSARDRVPLRGTEAFF
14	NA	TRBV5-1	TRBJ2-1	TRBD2	TGCGCCAACCCCCCAGCGGGGTCCTACAATGAGCAGTTCTTC	CANPPAGSYNEQFF
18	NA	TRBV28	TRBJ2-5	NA	TGTGCCAGCAGACCACGGGACACAACTCGTCCCTCACAAGAGACCCAGTACTTC	CASRPRDTTRPSQETQYF
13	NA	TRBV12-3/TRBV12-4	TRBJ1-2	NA	TGTGCCAGCAGTTTGGCGGAGAACTATGGCTACACCTTC	CASSLAENYGYTF
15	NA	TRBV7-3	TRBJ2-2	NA	TGTGCCAGCAGCTTTTTTTCAGGGAACACCGGGGAGCTGTTTTTT	CASSFFSGNTGELFF
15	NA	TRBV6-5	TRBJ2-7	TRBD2	TGTGCCAGCAGCTATGGTGGGAGGGGCGCCTACGAGCAGTACTTC	CASSYGGRGAYEQYF
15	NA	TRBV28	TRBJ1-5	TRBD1	TGTGCCAGCTGGGGGACAGGGGATTACCATCAGCCCCAGCATTTT	CASWGTGDYHQPQHF
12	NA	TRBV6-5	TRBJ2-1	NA	TGTGCCAGCAGCCTTGGAGGCAATGAGCAGTTCTTC	CASSLGGNEQFF
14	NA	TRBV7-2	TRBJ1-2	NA	TGTGCCAGCAGCCCTGGAACAGCTAACTATGGCTACACCTTC	CASSPGTANYGYTF
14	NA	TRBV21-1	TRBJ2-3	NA	TGTGCCAGCAGCAAAGGACAGGGGGAAGATACGCAGTATTTT	CASSKGQGEDTQYF
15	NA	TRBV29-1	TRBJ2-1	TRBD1	TGCAGCGGAAGGACAGGGGCGATCGCCTACAATGAGCAGTTCTTC	CSGRTGAIAYNEQFF
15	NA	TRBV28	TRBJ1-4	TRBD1	TGTGCCAGCAGCCTCACCGGGACAGGGAATGAAAAACTGTTTTTT	CASSLTGTGNEKLFF
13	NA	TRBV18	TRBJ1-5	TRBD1	TGTGCCAGCTCACCGGGACAGGGGCAGCCCCAGCATTTT	CASSPGQGQPQHF
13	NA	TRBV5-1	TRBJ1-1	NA	TGCGCCAGCCGACAAAGGAATACTCTGGAAGCTTTCTTT	CASRQRNTLEAFF
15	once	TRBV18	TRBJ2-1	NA	TGTGCCAGCTCACCCAGGCCGGACACAAACAATGAGCAGTTCTTC	CASSPRPDTNNEQFF
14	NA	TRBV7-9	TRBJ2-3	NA	TGTGCCAGCAGCTTTGAACAGGGAACGGTTACGCAGTATTTT	CASSFEQGTVTQYF
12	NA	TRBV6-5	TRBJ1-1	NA	TGTGCCAGCAGTCATAGGGGGACTGAAGCTTTCTTT	CASSHRGTEAFF
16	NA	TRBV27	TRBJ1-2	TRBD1	TGTGCCAGCAGTATAACCGGGACAGGGAGGAAGGATGGCTACACCTTC	CASSITGTGRKDGYTF
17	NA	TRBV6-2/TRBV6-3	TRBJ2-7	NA	TGTGCCAGCAGGCCTCCGGGACACACTTATCCCTCCTACGAGCAGTACTTC	CASRPPGHTYPSYEQYF
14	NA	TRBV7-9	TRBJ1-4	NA	TGTGCCAGCAGCTTGACAGGTTCGAATGAAAAACTGTTTTTT	CASSLTGSNEKLFF
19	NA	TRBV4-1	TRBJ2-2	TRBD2	TGCGCCAGCAGCCAGGGTTTTTTTAGCGGGAGGGCCGACACCGGGGAGCTGTTTTTT	CASSQGFFSGRADTGELFF
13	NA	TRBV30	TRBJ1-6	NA	TGTGCCTGGAGTGGGCAGGGAAATTCACCCCTCCACTTT	CAWSGQGNSPLHF
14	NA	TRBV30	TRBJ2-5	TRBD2	TGTGCCTGGAGCGGGAGGGCCGCGTGGGAGACCCAGTACTTC	CAWSGRAAWETQYF
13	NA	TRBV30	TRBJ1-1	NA	TGTGCCTGGACCCTCAGTTTGAACACTGAAGCTTTCTTT	CAWTLSLNTEAFF
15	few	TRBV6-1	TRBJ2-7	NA	TGTGCCAGCAGTGAAGCAGCGGCCAGCTCCTACGAGCAGTACTTC	CASSEAAASSYEQYF
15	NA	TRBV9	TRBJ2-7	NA	TGTGCCAGCAGCCCCCATTCCCGGGAAGGTCGCGAGCAGTACTTC	CASSPHSREGREQYF
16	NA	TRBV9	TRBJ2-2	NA	TGTGCCAGCAGCGTATATGAAGCACCGAACACCGGGGAGCTGTTTTTT	CASSVYEAPNTGELFF
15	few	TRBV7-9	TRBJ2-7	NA	TGTGCCAGCAGCTTAGCGCTTAGTCAGGGGAACGAGCAGTACTTC	CASSLALSQGNEQYF
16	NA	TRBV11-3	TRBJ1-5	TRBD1	TGTGCCAGCAGCTCAAGGGACAGACTTAGTCATCAGCCCCAGCATTTT	CASSSRDRLSHQPQHF
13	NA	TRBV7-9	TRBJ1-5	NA	TGTGCCAGCAGCCCCACTCAGGATCAGCCCCAGCATTTT	CASSPTQDQPQHF
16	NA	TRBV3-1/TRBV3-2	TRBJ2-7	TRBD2	TGTGCCAGCAGCCAAGTGGCGCTAGCGGGACTGGGCGAGCAGTACTTC	CASSQVALAGLGEQYF
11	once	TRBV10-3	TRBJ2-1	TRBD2	TGTGCCATCACTAGCGGCAATGAGCAGTTCTTC	CAITSGNEQFF
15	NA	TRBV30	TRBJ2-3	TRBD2	TGTGCCTGGAGCGTTAGCGGGAGTCGGGGAGATACGCAGTATTTT	CAWSVSGSRGDTQYF
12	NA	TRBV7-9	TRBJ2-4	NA	TGTGCCAGCAGCTTAGGCCAGACAGGAACTGAATTC	CASSLGQTGTEF
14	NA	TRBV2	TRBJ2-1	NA	TGTGCCAGCAGACAGGGTAGAACTTACAATGAGCAGTTCTTC	CASRQGRTYNEQFF
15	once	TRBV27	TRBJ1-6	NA	TGTGCCAGCAGTGTCATTAACAGGCTCAATTCACCCCTCCACTTT	CASSVINRLNSPLHF